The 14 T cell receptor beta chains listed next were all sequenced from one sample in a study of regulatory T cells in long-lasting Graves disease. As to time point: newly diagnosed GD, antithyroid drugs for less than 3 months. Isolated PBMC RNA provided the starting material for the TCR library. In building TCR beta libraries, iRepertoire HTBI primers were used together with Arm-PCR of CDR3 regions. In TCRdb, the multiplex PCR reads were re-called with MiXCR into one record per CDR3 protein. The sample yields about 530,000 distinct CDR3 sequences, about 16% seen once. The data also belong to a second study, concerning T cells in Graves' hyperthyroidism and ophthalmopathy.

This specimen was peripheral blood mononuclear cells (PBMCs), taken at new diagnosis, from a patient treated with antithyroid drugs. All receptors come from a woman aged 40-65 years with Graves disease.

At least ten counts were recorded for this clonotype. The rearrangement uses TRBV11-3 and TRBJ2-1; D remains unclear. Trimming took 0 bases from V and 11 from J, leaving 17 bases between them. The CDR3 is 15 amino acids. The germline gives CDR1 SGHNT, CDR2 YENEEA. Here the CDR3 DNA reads TGTGCCAGCAGCTTAGAGTTCGGCCAAGCAATGCAGCAGTTCTTC. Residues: CASSLEFGQAMQQFF.

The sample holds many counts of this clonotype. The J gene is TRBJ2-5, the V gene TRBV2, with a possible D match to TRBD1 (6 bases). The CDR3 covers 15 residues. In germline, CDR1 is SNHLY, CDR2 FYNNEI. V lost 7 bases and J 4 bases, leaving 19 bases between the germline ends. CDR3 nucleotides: TGTGCCAGCACTTCTTTACAGGGTGTTGGAGAGACCCAGTACTTC. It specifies CASTSLQGVGETQYF.

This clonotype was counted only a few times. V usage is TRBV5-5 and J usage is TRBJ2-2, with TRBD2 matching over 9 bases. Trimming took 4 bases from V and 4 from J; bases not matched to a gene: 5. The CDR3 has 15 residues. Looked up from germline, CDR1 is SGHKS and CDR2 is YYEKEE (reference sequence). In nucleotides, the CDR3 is TGTGCCAGCAGCGGGGGGACTAGCTCCACCGGGGAGCTGTTTTTT. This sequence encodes CASSGGTSSTGELFF.

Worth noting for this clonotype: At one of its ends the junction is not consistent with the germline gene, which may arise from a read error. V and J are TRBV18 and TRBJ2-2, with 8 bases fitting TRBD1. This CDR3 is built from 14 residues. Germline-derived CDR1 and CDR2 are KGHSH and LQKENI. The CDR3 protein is CPSSSKGTGGELFF. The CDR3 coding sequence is TGTCCCAGCTCGTCCAAGGGGACAGGCGGGGAGCTGTTTTTT.

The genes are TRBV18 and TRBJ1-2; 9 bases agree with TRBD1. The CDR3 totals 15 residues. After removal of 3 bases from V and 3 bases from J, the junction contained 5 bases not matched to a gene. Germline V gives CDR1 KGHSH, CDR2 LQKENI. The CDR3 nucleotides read TGTGCCAGCTCACCCCGGACAGGGGCCCACTATGGCTACACCTTC. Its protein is CASSPRTGAHYGYTF.

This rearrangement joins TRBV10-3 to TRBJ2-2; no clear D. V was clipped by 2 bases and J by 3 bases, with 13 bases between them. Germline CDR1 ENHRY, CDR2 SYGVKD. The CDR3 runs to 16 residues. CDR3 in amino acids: CAISERHPLDTGELFF. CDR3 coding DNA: TGTGCCATCAGTGAGAGACATCCGCTCGACACCGGGGAGCTGTTTTTT.

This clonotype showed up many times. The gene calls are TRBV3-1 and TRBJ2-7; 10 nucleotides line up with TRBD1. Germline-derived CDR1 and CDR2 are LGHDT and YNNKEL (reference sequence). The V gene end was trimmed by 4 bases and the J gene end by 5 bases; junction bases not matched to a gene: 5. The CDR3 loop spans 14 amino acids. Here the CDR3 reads CASSRGTGAHEQYF. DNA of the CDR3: TGTGCCAGCAGCCGCGGGACAGGGGCCCACGAGCAGTACTTC.

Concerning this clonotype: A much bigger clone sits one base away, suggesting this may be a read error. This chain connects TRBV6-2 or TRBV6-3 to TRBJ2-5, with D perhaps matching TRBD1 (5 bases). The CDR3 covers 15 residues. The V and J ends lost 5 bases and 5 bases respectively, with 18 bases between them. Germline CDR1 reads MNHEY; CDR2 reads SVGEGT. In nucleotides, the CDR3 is TGTGCCAGCAGTGAAGGGGCACTATCGAGGGAGACCCAGTACTTC. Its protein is CASSEGALSRETQYF.

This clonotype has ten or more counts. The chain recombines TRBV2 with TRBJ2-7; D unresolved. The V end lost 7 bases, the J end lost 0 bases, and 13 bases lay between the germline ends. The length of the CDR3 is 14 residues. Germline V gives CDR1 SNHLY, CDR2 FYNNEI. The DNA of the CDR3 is TGTGCCAGCATAGACAAGGGAAACTCCTACGAGCAGTACTTC. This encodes CASIDKGNSYEQYF.

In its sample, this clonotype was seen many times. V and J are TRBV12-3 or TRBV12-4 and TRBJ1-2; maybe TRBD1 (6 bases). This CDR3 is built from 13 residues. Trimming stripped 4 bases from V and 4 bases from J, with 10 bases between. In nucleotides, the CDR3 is TGTGCCAGCAGTTCGCCAGGGGCCTATGGCTACACCTTC. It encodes CASSSPGAYGYTF.

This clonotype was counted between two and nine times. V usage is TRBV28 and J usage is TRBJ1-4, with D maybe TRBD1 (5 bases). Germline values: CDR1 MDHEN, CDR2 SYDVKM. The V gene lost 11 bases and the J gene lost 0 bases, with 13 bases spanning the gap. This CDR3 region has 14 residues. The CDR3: CASIGDATNEKLFF. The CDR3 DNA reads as TGTGCCTCGATAGGGGATGCAACTAATGAAAAACTGTTTTTT.

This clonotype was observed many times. The chain's CDR3 is CASDPGTGCPGQPQHF. The CDR3 nucleotides are TGTGCCAGCGACCCCGGGACAGGGTGTCCTGGTCAGCCCCAGCATTTT. The chain uses TRBV11-3 and TRBJ1-5; 9 bases agree with TRBD1. CDR1 is SGHNT, CDR2 YENEEA, per germline. The V segment lost 8 bases and the J segment 6 bases; nucleotides outside the gene matches: 14. The CDR3 covers 16 residues.

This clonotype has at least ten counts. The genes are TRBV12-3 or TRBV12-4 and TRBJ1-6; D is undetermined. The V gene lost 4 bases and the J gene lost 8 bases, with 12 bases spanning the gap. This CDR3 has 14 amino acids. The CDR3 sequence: CASSWYVTDSPLHF. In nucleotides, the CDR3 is TGTGCCAGCAGTTGGTACGTTACCGATTCACCCCTCCACTTT.

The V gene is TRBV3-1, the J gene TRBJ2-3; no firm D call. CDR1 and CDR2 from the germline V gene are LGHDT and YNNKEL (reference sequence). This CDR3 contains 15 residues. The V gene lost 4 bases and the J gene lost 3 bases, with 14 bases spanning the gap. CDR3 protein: CASSPRRNPTDTQYF. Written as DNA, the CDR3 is TGTGCCAGCAGCCCACGAAGGAACCCGACAGATACGCAGTATTTT.